A selection of T cell receptor beta chains follows, all from one sample in a study of blood T cell repertoires in COVID-19. TCRdb keeps only in-frame clones here, not all; method: immunoSEQ multiplex PCR. The data contain about 280,000 clones, approximately 86% of them seen just once; the ten biggest clones take up roughly 1.9%. Material: peripheral blood. These receptor sequences come from a woman aged 25 to 45 who had recovered from COVID-19. The CDR3 runs from the conserved cysteine through the conserved F or W. D genes are given only for firm matches. For some rows the clone size is stated as once, few or many, or as a class when expanded; others skip it.

size: -; J: TRBJ2-7; D: -; V: TRBV29-1; CDR3: CSVDGGRGPYEQYF; DNA: TGCAGCGTTGATGGGGGCAGGGGACCCTACGAGCAGTACTTC
size: -; J: TRBJ1-3; D: -; V: TRBV2; CDR3: CASRQGTGNTIYF; DNA: TGTGCCAGCAGACAGGGCACTGGAAACACCATATATTTT
size: -; J: TRBJ2-7; D: -; V: TRBV5-1; CDR3: CASTEGYEQYF; DNA: TGCGCCAGTACCGAGGGCTACGAGCAGTACTTC
size: few; J: TRBJ2-1; D: TRBD2; V: TRBV10-3; CDR3: CATKRWLAGGSSYNEQFF; DNA: TGTGCCACCAAACGTTGGCTAGCGGGAGGTTCCTCCTACAATGAGCAGTTCTTC
size: -; J: TRBJ1-1; D: -; V: TRBV23-1; CDR3: CASSLNLPGTTEAFF; DNA: TGCGCCAGCAGTCTTAATTTACCAGGTACCACTGAAGCTTTCTTT
size: -; J: TRBJ2-6; D: -; V: TRBV29-1; CDR3: CSVDGAGANVLTF; DNA: TGCAGCGTTGACGGGGCTGGGGCCAACGTCCTGACTTTC
size: -; J: TRBJ2-3; D: TRBD2; V: TRBV4-2; CDR3: CASSQDPGLAGGGDTQYF; DNA: TGTGCCAGCAGCCAAGACCCCGGACTAGCGGGAGGGGGAGATACGCAGTATTTT
size: few; J: TRBJ1-3; D: -; V: TRBV13; CDR3: CASSLGGGREDTIYF; DNA: TGTGCCAGCAGCTTAGGGGGGGGGCGCGAGGACACCATATATTTT
size: -; J: TRBJ2-5; D: -; V: TRBV7-9; CDR3: CASSLEDGRGLPNETQYF; DNA: TGTGCCAGCAGCTTAGAAGACGGTAGGGGTCTTCCCAACGAGACCCAGTACTTC
size: -; J: TRBJ2-7; D: TRBD1; V: TRBV5-1; CDR3: CASKQGGPYEQYF; DNA: TGCGCCAGTAAACAGGGGGGCCCCTACGAGCAGTACTTC
size: once; J: TRBJ2-1; D: -; V: TRBV12-2; CDR3: CASRLGTSPSEQFF; DNA: TGTGCAAGTCGCTTAGGGACTAGTCCGAGCGAGCAGTTCTTC
size: -; J: TRBJ2-1; D: TRBD2; V: TRBV9; CDR3: CASSVGTSGEQFF; DNA: TGTGCCAGCAGCGTAGGGACTAGCGGTGAGCAGTTCTTC
size: -; J: TRBJ2-7; D: -; V: TRBV18; CDR3: CASSPGPYEQYF; DNA: TGTGCCAGCTCACCAGGGCCTTACGAGCAGTACTTC
size: -; J: TRBJ2-5; D: -; V: TRBV7-2; CDR3: CASSSRDFQETQYF; DNA: TGTGCCAGCAGCTCACGGGACTTCCAAGAGACCCAGTACTTC
size: -; J: TRBJ1-1; D: -; V: TRBV30; CDR3: CAWSGTTEAFF; DNA: TGTGCCTGGAGTGGAACTACTGAAGCTTTCTTT
size: few; J: TRBJ1-1; D: TRBD1; V: TRBV6-2/TRBV6-3; CDR3: CASSSNRGAKEGTEAFF; DNA: TGTGCCAGCAGCTCCAACAGGGGGGCCAAGGAGGGCACTGAAGCTTTCTTT
size: once; J: TRBJ2-3; D: TRBD2; V: TRBV13; CDR3: CASSLTSGTDTQYF; DNA: TGTGCCAGCAGCCTCACTAGCGGCACAGATACGCAGTATTTT
size: -; J: TRBJ1-5; D: TRBD1; V: TRBV10-2; CDR3: CASSVNRDRSFTSNQPQHF; DNA: TGCGCCAGCAGTGTTAACCGGGACAGGTCCTTCACTAGCAATCAGCCCCAGCATTTT
size: -; J: TRBJ1-2; D: TRBD1; V: TRBV2; CDR3: CASSALRQGFNGYTF; DNA: TGTGCCAGCAGTGCCCTAAGACAGGGTTTCAATGGCTACACCTTC
size: -; J: TRBJ2-1; D: -; V: TRBV7-2; CDR3: CASSVLPGQNSYNEQFF; DNA: TGTGCCAGCAGCGTATTACCGGGACAAAACTCCTACAATGAGCAGTTCTTC
size: -; J: TRBJ1-1; D: -; V: TRBV30; CDR3: CAWSARGGNTEAFF; DNA: TGTGCCTGGAGTGCCAGAGGGGGGAACACTGAAGCTTTCTTT
size: -; J: TRBJ1-2; D: -; V: TRBV3-1/TRBV3-2; CDR3: CASSLDAGHYGYTF; DNA: TGTGCCAGCAGCCTGGATGCAGGGCACTATGGCTACACCTTC
size: -; J: TRBJ2-7; D: -; V: TRBV7-2; CDR3: CASSSSAGQLFSYEQYF; DNA: TGTGCCAGCAGCTCGTCGGCGGGGCAGCTATTCTCCTACGAGCAGTACTTC
size: -; J: TRBJ2-5; D: -; V: TRBV29-1; CDR3: CSVQPGETQYF; DNA: TGCAGCGTTCAGCCGGGAGAGACCCAGTACTTC
size: once; J: TRBJ2-7; D: TRBD1; V: TRBV19; CDR3: CASSIATGGHEQYF; DNA: TGTGCCAGTAGTATAGCCACAGGGGGCCACGAGCAGTACTTC
size: -; J: TRBJ2-7; D: -; V: TRBV15; CDR3: CATSPAGSSYEQYF; DNA: TGTGCCACCAGCCCGGCGGGGAGCTCCTACGAGCAGTACTTC
size: -; J: TRBJ1-6; D: TRBD1; V: TRBV6-5; CDR3: CASSNDRETSPLHF; DNA: TGTGCCAGCAGTAACGACAGGGAGACCTCACCCCTCCACTTT
size: few; J: TRBJ2-3; D: TRBD1; V: TRBV6-4; CDR3: CASSRTGGTDTQYF; DNA: TGTGCCAGCAGTAGGACAGGGGGCACAGATACGCAGTATTTT
size: -; J: TRBJ2-7; D: TRBD2; V: TRBV6-5; CDR3: CASSYSGLAPTYEQYF; DNA: TGTGCCAGCAGTTACTCTGGACTAGCGCCTACCTACGAGCAGTACTTC
size: -; J: TRBJ2-1; D: -; V: TRBV7-2; CDR3: CASSYVEGNEQFF; DNA: TGTGCCAGCAGCTACGTCGAGGGTAATGAGCAGTTCTTC